This T cell receptor beta chain was captured by sequencing in a study of cytomegalovirus exposure and HLA in healthy donors. For the study at large: A previous analysis identified fewer than 130 million unique TCR beta sequences derived from roughly 180 million T cells.

Worth noting for this clone: Its antigen remains unknown.

A multiplex PCR was run with 60 Vbeta primers and 13 Jbeta primers. The data were produced by immunoSEQ multiplex PCR, yet TCRdb's version contains in-frame clones alone and is incomplete. The repertoire holds 90,000 to 120,000 clones, with approximately 79% as singletons. Study-wide points: Analysis was performed later, and it showed HLA-associated TCR beta chains to be more clonally expanded than equally common others. Donors were assumed by presence/absence analyses to have roughly uniform sequencing depth. Reportedly, TCR beta sequences accurately predicted HLA-A and HLA-B alleles in most subjects.

Sequenced material: PBMCs. The source is a woman in her forties in good health and CMV-seropositive.

The CDR3 DNA sequence: TGTGCCAGCAGTTTATCGGGGAGGGCACCCTACGAGCAGTACTTC. Its protein is CASSLSGRAPYEQYF. This chain joins TRBV27 and TRBJ2-7; TRBD2 agrees at 7 bases. After removal of 0 bases from V and 2 bases from J, the junction contained 4 bases not matched to a gene. The CDR3 spans 15 residues. From germline, CDR1 is MNHEY and CDR2 SMNVEV (reference sequence).